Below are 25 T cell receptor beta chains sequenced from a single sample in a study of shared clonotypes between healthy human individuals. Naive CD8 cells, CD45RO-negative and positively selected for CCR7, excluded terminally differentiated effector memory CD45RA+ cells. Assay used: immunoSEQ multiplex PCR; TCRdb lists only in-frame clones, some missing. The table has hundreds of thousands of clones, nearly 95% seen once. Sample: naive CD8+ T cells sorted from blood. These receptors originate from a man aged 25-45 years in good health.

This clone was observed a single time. The CDR3 region has the DNA TGTGCCAGCAGTTTTTCGGGGGAGTTCCGACTACGGGAGCAGTTCTTC. Translation gives CASSFSGEFRLREQFF. The chain links TRBV27 to TRBJ2-1; the D gene is possibly TRBD2 (6 bases). CDR3 length equals 16 residues. The V end lost 3 bases, the J end lost 10 bases, and 22 bases lay between the germline ends. Germline V gene lookup returns CDR1 MNHEY and CDR2 SMNVEV (reference sequence).

The CDR3 coding sequence is TGTGCCAGCAGCTCTACGACAGGGAAGCAAGAGACCCAGTACTTC. Translating gives CASSSTTGKQETQYF. The V and J genes are TRBV7-3 and TRBJ2-5, with 7 bases aligning to TRBD1. Germline V CDR1 and CDR2: SGHTA, FQGTGA. This CDR3 comprises 15 residues. The V gene end was trimmed by 4 bases and the J gene end by 2 bases; junction bases not matched to a gene: 7.

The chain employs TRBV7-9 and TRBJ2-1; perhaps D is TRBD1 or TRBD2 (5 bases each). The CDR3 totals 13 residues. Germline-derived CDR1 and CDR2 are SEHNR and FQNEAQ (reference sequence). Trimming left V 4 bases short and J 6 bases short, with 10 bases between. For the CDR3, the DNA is TGTGCCAGCAGCTCTGATGGGGGCAATGAGCAGTTCTTC. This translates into CASSSDGGNEQFF.

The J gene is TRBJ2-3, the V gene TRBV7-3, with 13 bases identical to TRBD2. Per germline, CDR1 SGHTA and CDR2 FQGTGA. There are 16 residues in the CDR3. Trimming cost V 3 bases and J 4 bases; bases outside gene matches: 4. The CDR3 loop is CASSFGTSGISDTQYF. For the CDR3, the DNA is TGTGCCAGCAGCTTCGGGACTAGCGGGATATCAGATACGCAGTATTTT.

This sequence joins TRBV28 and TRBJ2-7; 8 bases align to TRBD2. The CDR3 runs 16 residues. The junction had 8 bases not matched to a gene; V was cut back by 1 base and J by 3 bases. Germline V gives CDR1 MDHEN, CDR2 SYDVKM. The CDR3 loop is CASSLSLRGRNYEQYF. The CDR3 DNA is TGTGCCAGCAGTTTATCTCTCCGCGGGAGGAACTACGAGCAGTACTTC.

CDR3 DNA: TGTGCCAGCAGCTTAGGGGCCAAGTGGGAGAGTTCCTACGAGCAGTACTTC. It is translated as CASSLGAKWESSYEQYF. The gene calls are TRBV7-9 and TRBJ2-7, with D perhaps TRBD2 (5 bases). There are 17 residues in the CDR3. V lost 1 base, J lost 1 base, and 17 bases lay in between. Per the germline V gene, CDR1 is SEHNR and CDR2 is FQNEAQ (reference sequence).

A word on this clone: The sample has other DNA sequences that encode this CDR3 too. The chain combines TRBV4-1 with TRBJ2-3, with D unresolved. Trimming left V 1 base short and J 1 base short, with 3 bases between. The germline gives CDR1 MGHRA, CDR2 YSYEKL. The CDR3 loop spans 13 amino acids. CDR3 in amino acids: CASSQVGTDTQYF. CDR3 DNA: TGCGCCAGCAGCCAAGTAGGCACAGATACGCAGTATTTT.

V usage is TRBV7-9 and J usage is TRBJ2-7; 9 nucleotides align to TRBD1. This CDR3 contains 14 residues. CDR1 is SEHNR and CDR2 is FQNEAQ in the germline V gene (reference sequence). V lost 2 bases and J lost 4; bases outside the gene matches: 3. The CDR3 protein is CASSLLDRGYEQYF. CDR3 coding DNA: TGTGCCAGCAGCTTACTTGACAGGGGGTACGAGCAGTACTTC. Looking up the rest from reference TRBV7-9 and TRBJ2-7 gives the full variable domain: DTGVSQNPRHKITKRGQNVTFRCDPISEHNRLYWYRQTLGQGPEFLTYFQNEAQLEKSRLLSDRFSAERPKGSFSTLEIQRTEQGDSAMYLCASSLLDRGYEQYFGPGTRLTVT.

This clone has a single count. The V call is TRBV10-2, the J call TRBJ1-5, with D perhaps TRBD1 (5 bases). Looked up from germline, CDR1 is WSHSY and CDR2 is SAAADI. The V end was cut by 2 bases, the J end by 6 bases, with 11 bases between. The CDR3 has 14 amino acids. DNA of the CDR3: TGCGCCAGCAGTGAGGTCAGGGCCGGTCAGCCCCAGCATTTT. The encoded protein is CASSEVRAGQPQHF.

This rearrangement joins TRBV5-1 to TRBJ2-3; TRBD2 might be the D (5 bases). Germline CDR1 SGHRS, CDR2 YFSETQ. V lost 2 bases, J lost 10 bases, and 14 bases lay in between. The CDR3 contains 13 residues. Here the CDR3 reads CASSFGLNPAQYF. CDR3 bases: TGCGCCAGCAGCTTCGGACTGAACCCCGCGCAGTATTTT.

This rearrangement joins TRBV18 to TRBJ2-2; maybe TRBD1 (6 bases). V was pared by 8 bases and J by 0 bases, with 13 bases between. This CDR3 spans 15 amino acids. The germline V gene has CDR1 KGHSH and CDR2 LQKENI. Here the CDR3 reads CASLWGHSNTGELFF. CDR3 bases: TGTGCCAGCCTTTGGGGACACTCGAACACCGGGGAGCTGTTTTTT. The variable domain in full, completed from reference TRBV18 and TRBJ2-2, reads NAGVMQNPRHLVRRRGQEARLRCSPMKGHSHVYWYRQLPEEGLKFMVYLQKENIIDESGMPKERFSAEFPKEGPSILRIQQVVRGDSAAYFCASLWGHSNTGELFFGEGSRLTVL.

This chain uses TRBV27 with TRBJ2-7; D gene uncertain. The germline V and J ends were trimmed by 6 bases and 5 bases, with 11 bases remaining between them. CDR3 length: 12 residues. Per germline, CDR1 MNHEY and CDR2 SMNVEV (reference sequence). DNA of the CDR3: TGTGCCAGCAGATATGGAGTCGACGAGCAGTACTTC. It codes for CASRYGVDEQYF.

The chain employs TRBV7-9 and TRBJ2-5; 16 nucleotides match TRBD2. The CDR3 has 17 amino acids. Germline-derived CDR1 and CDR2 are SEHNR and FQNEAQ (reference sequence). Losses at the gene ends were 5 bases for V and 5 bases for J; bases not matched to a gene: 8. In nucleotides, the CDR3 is TGTGCCAGCAGCGAGGGGACTAGCGGGAGGGCCTGGGAGACCCAGTACTTC. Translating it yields CASSEGTSGRAWETQYF.

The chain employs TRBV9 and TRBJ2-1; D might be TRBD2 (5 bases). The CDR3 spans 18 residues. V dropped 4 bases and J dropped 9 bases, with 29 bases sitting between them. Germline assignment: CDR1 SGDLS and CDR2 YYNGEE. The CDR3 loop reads CASSHYDNGGQSHPEQFF. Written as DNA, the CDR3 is TGTGCCAGCAGCCATTACGACAATGGAGGTCAAAGTCACCCTGAGCAGTTCTTC.

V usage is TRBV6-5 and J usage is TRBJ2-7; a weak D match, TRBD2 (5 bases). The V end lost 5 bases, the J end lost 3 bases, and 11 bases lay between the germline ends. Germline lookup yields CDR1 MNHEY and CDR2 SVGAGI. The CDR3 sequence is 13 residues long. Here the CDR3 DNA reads TGTGCCAGCAGTCAAACTAGAGTCTACGAGCAGTACTTC. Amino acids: CASSQTRVYEQYF.

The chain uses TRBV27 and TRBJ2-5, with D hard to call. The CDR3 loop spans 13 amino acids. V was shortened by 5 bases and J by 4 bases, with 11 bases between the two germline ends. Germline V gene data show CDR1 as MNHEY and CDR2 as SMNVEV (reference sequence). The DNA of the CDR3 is TGTGCCAGCAGTCCCGACTTGGGAGAGACCCAGTACTTC. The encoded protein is CASSPDLGETQYF.

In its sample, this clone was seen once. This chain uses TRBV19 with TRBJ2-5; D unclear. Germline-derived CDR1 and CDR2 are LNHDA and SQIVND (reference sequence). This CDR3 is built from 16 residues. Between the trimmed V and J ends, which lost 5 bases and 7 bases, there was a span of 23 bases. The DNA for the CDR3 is TGTGCCAGTAGTGTATTGCCCCGGGCCCCTAGGTGGACCCAGTACTTC. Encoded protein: CASSVLPRAPRWTQYF.

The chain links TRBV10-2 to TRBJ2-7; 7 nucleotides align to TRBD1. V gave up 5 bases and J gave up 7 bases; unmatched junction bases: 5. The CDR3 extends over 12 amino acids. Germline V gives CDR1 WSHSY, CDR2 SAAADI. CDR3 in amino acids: CASSWDRGEQYF. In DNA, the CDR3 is TGCGCCAGCAGTTGGGACAGAGGTGAGCAGTACTTC.

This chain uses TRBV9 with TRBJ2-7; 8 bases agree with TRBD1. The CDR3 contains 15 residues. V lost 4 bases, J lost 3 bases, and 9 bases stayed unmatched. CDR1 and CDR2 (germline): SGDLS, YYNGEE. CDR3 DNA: TGTGCCAGCAGCCCTCGGACAGGGTTAGGCTACGAGCAGTACTTC. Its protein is CASSPRTGLGYEQYF.

The CDR3 region has the DNA TGCAGCGTTGGGGGAGAGGGGCGATATGGCTACACCTTC. It is translated as CSVGGEGRYGYTF. The chain recombines TRBV29-1 with TRBJ1-2; D perhaps matches TRBD1 (5 bases). V lost 4 bases and J lost 5, with 14 bases in between. The CDR3 loop spans 13 amino acids. The germline V gene has CDR1 SQVTM and CDR2 ANQGSEA.

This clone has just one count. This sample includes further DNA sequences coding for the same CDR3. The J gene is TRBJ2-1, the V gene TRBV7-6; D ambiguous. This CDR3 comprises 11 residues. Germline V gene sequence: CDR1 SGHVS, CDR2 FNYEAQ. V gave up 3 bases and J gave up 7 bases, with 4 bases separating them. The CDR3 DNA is TGTGCCAGCAGCTTTGGGAATGAGCAGTTCTTC. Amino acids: CASSFGNEQFF.

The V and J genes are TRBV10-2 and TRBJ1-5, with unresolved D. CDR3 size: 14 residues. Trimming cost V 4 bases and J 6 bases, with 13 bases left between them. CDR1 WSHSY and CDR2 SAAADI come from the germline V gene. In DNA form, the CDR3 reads TGCGCCAGCAGTGTTGCACAGTCGGGTCAGCCCCAGCATTTT. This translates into CASSVAQSGQPQHF.

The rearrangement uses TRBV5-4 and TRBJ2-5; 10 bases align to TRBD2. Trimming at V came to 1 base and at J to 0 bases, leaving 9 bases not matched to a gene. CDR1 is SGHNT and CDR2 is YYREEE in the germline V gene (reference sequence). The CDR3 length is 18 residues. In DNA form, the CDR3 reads TGTGCCAGCAGCTTGTTTGGAAGCGGGAGGGAGTACCAAGAGACCCAGTACTTC. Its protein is CASSLFGSGREYQETQYF.

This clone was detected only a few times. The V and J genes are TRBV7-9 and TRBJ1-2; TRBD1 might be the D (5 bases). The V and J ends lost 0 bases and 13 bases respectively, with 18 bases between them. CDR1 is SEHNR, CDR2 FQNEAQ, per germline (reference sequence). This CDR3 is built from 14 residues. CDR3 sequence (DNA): TGTGCCAGCAGCTTAGCACTTAGGGACTCTGGACTCACCTTC. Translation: CASSLALRDSGLTF.

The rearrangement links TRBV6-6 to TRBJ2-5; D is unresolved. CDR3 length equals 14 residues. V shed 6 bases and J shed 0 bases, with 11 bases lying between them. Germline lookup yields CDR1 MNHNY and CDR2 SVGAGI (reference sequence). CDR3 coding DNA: TGTGCCAGCAGACCCGGACCGTACCAAGAGACCCAGTACTTC. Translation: CASRPGPYQETQYF.